This T cell receptor (beta chain) is from a study of blood T cells in healthy people across ages. It was with a sample-barcoded 5' primer and a J-beta primer mix that a second PCR of about 7 to 12 cycles was run. Each cDNA molecule was tagged by a template-switch adaptor with 12 random nucleotides. TCRdb re-called the 5' RACE reads through MiXCR, storing one row per CDR3 protein. The data show 1.5 million to 2 million distinct CDR3 sequences, over 25% seen once. The V segment lost 4 bases and the J segment 7 bases; nucleotides outside the gene matches: 10. This CDR3 comprises 13 residues. The germline V gene has CDR1 DFQATT and CDR2 SNEGSKA (reference sequence). This clonotype was observed a handful of times. Approximately 9 milliliters of peripheral blood were drawn from each donor into EDTA-treated tubes.

J is TRBJ2-7 and V is TRBV20-1; 7 positions match TRBD1. Sequenced sample: blood. The TCR originated in a woman younger than 45 in good health. For the CDR3, the DNA is TGCAGTGCTATTACAGGGGTCCCGGGGGAGCAGTACTTC. Amino acid sequence: CSAITGVPGEQYF.